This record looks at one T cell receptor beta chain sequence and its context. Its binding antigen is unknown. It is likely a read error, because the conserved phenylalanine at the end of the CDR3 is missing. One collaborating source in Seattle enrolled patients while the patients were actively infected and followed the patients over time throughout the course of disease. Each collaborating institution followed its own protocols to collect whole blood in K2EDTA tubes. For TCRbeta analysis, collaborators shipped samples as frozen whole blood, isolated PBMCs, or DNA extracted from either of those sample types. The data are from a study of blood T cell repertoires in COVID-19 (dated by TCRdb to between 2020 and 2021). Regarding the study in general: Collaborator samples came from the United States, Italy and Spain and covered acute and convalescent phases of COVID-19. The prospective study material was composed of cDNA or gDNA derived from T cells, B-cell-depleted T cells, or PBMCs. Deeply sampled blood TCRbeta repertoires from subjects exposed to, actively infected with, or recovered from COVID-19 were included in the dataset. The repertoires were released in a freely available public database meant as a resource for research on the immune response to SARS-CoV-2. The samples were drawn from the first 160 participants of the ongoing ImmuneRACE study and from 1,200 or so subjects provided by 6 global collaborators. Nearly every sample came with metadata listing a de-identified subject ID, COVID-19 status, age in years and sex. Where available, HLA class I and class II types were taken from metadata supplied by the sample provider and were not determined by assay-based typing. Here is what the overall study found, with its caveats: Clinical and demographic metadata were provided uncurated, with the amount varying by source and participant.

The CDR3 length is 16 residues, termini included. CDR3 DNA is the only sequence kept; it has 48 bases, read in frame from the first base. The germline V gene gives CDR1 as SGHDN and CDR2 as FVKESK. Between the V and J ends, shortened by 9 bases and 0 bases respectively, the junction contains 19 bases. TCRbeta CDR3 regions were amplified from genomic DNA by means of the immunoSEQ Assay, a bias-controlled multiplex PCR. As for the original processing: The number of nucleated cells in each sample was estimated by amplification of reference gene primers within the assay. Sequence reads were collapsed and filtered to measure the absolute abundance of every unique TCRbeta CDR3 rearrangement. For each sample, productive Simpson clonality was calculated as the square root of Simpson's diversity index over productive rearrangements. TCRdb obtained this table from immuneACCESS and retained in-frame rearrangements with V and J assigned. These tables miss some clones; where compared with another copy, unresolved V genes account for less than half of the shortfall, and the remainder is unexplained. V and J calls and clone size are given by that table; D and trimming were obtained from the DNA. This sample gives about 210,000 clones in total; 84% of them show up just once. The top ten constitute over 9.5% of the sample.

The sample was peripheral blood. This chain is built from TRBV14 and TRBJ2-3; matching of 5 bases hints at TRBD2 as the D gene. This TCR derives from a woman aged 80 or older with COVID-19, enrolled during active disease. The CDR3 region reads CASSARYSTSTDTQYS. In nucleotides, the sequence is TGTGCCAGTAGCGCTCGCTACAGCACTAGCACAGATACGCAGTATTCT.